Listed here are 20 T cell receptor beta chains from one sample, sequenced in a study of T cell changes during pregnancy in multiple sclerosis. Only in-frame clones appear in the TCRdb table, and some are missing; sequencing was by immunoSEQ multiplex PCR. The sample contains about 8,500 clones, about 90% of which appear only once. The input for sequencing was CD8+ T cells from peripheral blood mononuclear cells, taken in the first trimester of pregnancy. The origin of the receptors is a female donor in good health, enrolled as a control in a pregnancy study.

The J gene is TRBJ1-1, the V gene TRBV10-3, with 10 bases matching TRBD1. Per the germline V gene, CDR1 is ENHRY and CDR2 is SYGVKD. Trimming cost V 7 bases and J 10 bases; bases outside gene matches: 15. CDR3 length: 15 residues. CDR3 protein: CAITSNLGQGSGAFF. CDR3 coding DNA: TGTGCCATCACCAGCAACCTGGGACAGGGGTCGGGAGCTTTCTTT.

The CDR3 DNA follows: TGTGCTAGTGGTTTGCCGGATGTTAGCCCGGGGAATGAAAAACTGTTTTTT. This sequence encodes CASGLPDVSPGNEKLFF. The J gene is TRBJ1-4, the V gene TRBV12-5; D remains unclear. This CDR3 spans 17 amino acids. Per the germline V gene, CDR1 is LGHNT and CDR2 is FRNRAP. Trimming took off 2 bases at V and 5 bases at J, with 18 bases between the two ends.

V gene TRBV6-4 combines with J gene TRBJ1-5; D unclear. Germline lookup yields CDR1 MRHNA and CDR2 SNTAGT. With 2 bases removed from V and 9 bases from J, the gap between germline ends came to 11 bases. The CDR3 has 13 residues. CDR3 coding DNA: TGTGCCAGCAGTGACGAGGTCCACGGGCCCCAGCATTTT. Amino acids: CASSDEVHGPQHF.

The chain recombines TRBV6-1 with TRBJ2-1, with TRBD2 matching over 9 bases. With 3 bases clipped from V and 9 bases from J, the junction kept 9 bases outside the gene matches. Germline CDR1 and CDR2: MNHNS and SASEGT. CDR3 length: 15 amino acids. CDR3 bases: TGTGCCAGCAGTGATGACGCGGGGGGGCAATCTGAGCAGTTCTTC. Encoded protein: CASSDDAGGQSEQFF.

This chain joins TRBV7-9 and TRBJ2-1, with TRBD2 identical over 9 bases. Trimming cost V 5 bases and J 6 bases; bases outside gene matches: 5. The CDR3 loop spans 14 amino acids. From germline, CDR1 is SEHNR and CDR2 FQNEAQ (reference sequence). The CDR3 reads CASSLLLAGNEQFF. The CDR3 DNA reads TGTGCCAGCAGCCTTTTACTAGCGGGCAATGAGCAGTTCTTC. Full variable domain (rest looked up from reference TRBV7-9 and TRBJ2-1): DTGVSQNPRHKITKRGQNVTFRCDPISEHNRLYWYRQTLGQGPEFLTYFQNEAQLEKSRLLSDRFSAERPKGSFSTLEIQRTEQGDSAMYLCASSLLLAGNEQFFGPGTRLTVL.

The chain carries TRBV15 and TRBJ2-2, with a possible D match to TRBD1 (6 bases). Germline CDR1 is LNHNV and CDR2 is YYDKDF (reference sequence). The V gene lost 1 base and the J gene lost 1 base, with 10 bases spanning the gap. This CDR3 comprises 16 residues. The CDR3 DNA is TGTGCCACCAGCAGAGCCGGGACAAAGAACACCGGGGAGCTGTTTTTT. Encoded protein: CATSRAGTKNTGELFF. The full variable domain, in which reference TRBV15 and TRBJ2-2 provide the parts outside the CDR3, is DAMVIQNPRYQVTQFGKPVTLSCSQTLNHNVMYWYQQKSSQAPKLLFHYYDKDFNNEADTPDNFQSRRPNTSFCFLDIRSPGLGDTAMYLCATSRAGTKNTGELFFGEGSRLTVL.

V gene TRBV6-1 combines with J gene TRBJ2-3; 12 nucleotides line up with TRBD2. Germline lookup yields CDR1 MNHNS and CDR2 SASEGT. The CDR3 has 17 amino acids. J gave up 4 bases and V 2 bases, and 7 bases lay outside the gene matches. This CDR3 is CASSESASGGESDTQYF. CDR3 sequence (DNA): TGTGCCAGCAGTGAATCGGCTAGCGGGGGGGAATCAGATACGCAGTATTTT.

The V gene is TRBV6-1, the J gene TRBJ2-7; 8 bases match TRBD2. The junction had 6 bases not matched to a gene; V was cut back by 2 bases and J by 6 bases. The CDR3 is 14 residues long. Germline-derived CDR1 and CDR2 are MNHNS and SASEGT. The CDR3 DNA is TGTGCCAGCAGTGAATCTGTTCGGGGGGGCGAGCAGTACTTC. As protein: CASSESVRGGEQYF.

With regard to this clone: One end of the junction fails to match germline, which may point to a read error. The chain joins TRBV7-7 to TRBJ1-4, with D unresolved. Germline assignment: CDR1 SSHAT and CDR2 FNYEAQ (reference sequence). The CDR3 is made up of 16 amino acids. The CDR3 loop reads CASSGRSSPTNEKLFF. DNA of the CDR3: TGTGCTAGCAGCGGTAGGAGCAGCCCAACTAATGAAAAACTGTTTTTT.

The CDR3 region is CASGPGTYNEQFF. The CDR3 DNA is TGTGCTAGTGGTCCCGGGACCTACAATGAGCAGTTCTTC. This rearrangement joins TRBV12-5 to TRBJ2-1, with D perhaps matching TRBD2 (5 bases). Germline V gene sequence: CDR1 LGHNT, CDR2 FRNRAP. This CDR3 spans 13 amino acids. V lost 5 bases to trimming and J lost 2 bases, with 7 bases between them.

The chain employs TRBV9 and TRBJ2-3; 10 bases fit TRBD2. Per germline, CDR1 SGDLS and CDR2 YYNGEE. The CDR3 loop spans 16 amino acids. Trimming cost V 0 bases and J 3 bases; bases outside gene matches: 4. This CDR3 reads CASSVVGLAETDTQYF. In DNA, the CDR3 is TGTGCCAGCAGCGTAGTAGGACTAGCGGAGACAGATACGCAGTATTTT. The complete variable domain, with remaining parts taken from reference TRBV9 and TRBJ2-3, reads DSGVTQTPKHLITATGQRVTLRCSPRSGDLSVYWYQQSLDQGLQFLIQYYNGEERAKGNILERFSAQQFPDLHSELNLSSLELGDSALYFCASSVVGLAETDTQYFGPGTRLTVL.

The rearrangement joins TRBV5-1 to TRBJ1-2; tentatively, D is TRBD1 (5 bases). This CDR3 spans 16 amino acids. Germline-derived CDR1 and CDR2 are SGHRS and YFSETQ. V was pared by 0 bases and J by 8 bases, with 20 bases between. The CDR3 protein is CASSLDPGTPGRGYTF. The DNA for the CDR3 is TGCGCCAGCAGCTTGGACCCCGGGACTCCAGGACGGGGCTACACCTTC. The variable domain in full, with the rest retrieved from reference TRBV5-1 and TRBJ1-2, is KAGVTQTPRYLIKTRGQQVTLSCSPISGHRSVSWYQQTPGQGLQFLFEYFSETQRNKGNFPGRFSGRQFSNSRSEMNVSTLELGDSALYLCASSLDPGTPGRGYTFGSGTRLTVV.

The chain is built from TRBV6-4 and TRBJ2-1, with D maybe TRBD2 (6 bases). V was shortened by 3 bases and J by 9 bases, with 12 bases between the two germline ends. Germline assignment: CDR1 MRHNA and CDR2 SNTAGT. The CDR3 contains 13 residues. CDR3 nucleotide sequence: TGTGCCAGCAGTGAGCGGGACTCCGGTGAGCAGTTCTTC. As protein: CASSERDSGEQFF.

The V call is TRBV4-2, the J call TRBJ2-7; 11 bases fit TRBD1. Germline V gene sequence: CDR1 LGHNA, CDR2 YNFKEQ. This CDR3 comprises 16 residues. Germline trimming cut 0 bases from V and 3 bases from J; bases unmatched to any gene: 4. As DNA, the CDR3 is TGTGCCAGCAGCCAAGATAGGGGGACAGGGGGCTACGAGCAGTACTTC. Its protein is CASSQDRGTGGYEQYF.

The V and J genes are TRBV4-1 and TRBJ2-6; tentative D call: TRBD2 (5 bases). This CDR3 has 16 residues. Germline lookup yields CDR1 MGHRA and CDR2 YSYEKL. V was pared by 2 bases and J by 1 base, with 9 bases between. The CDR3 spells CASSQTGESGANVLTF. DNA of the CDR3: TGCGCCAGCAGCCAAACTGGGGAGTCTGGGGCCAACGTCCTGACTTTC.

The chain combines TRBV7-3 with TRBJ2-7, with D possibly being TRBD2 (6 bases). Looked up from germline, CDR1 is SGHTA and CDR2 is FQGTGA. This CDR3 contains 13 residues. Trimming removed 2 bases from V and 5 bases from J, with 10 bases in between. CDR3 sequence reads: CASSLRRGHEQYF. The DNA of the CDR3 is TGTGCCAGCAGCTTACGGAGGGGCCACGAGCAGTACTTC.

The gene calls are TRBV10-1 and TRBJ2-2; 10 bases line up with TRBD1. CDR3 length equals 16 residues. The germline CDR1 and CDR2 sequences are WNHNN and SYGVQD (reference sequence). The V gene end was trimmed by 8 bases and the J gene end by 6 bases; junction bases not matched to a gene: 12. The CDR3 DNA follows: TGCGCCAGCGAGCCTGGGGGACAGGGGACCGCCGGGGAGCTGTTTTTT. Residues: CASEPGGQGTAGELFF.

V gene TRBV27 combines with J gene TRBJ1-2, with 8 bases matching TRBD1. The V and J ends lost 5 bases and 7 bases, in that order; junction bases with no gene match: 6. The CDR3 totals 13 residues. Germline lookup yields CDR1 MNHEY and CDR2 SMNVEV (reference sequence). The CDR3 bases are TGTGCCAGCAGTCCCGGACAGGGCCGTGGCTACACCTTC. Its protein is CASSPGQGRGYTF.

The chain recombines TRBV21-1 with TRBJ1-1; TRBD1 is the table's D call, not checked against the DNA. TRBV21-1 is an annotated pseudogene. This CDR3 spans 16 amino acids. CDR3 amino acids: CASSKGGTAAFTEAFF. In DNA form, the CDR3 reads TGTGCCAGCAGCAAAGGGGGGACAGCAGCCTTCACTGAAGCTTTCTTT.

The J gene is TRBJ1-2, the V gene TRBV5-1, with 7 bases lining up with TRBD1. The CDR3 loop spans 15 amino acids. Germline CDR1 and CDR2: SGHRS and YFSETQ. J lost 3 bases, V lost 4 bases, and 9 bases had no gene match. Here the CDR3 DNA reads TGCGCCAGCAGCCCGAATGTGGACAGGTACTATGGCTACACCTTC. Residues: CASSPNVDRYYGYTF.